Listed below are T cell receptor beta chains from one sample, sequenced in a study of T cell repertoires in cytomegalovirus infection. A single record per CDR3 protein comes from TCRdb applying MiXCR to the reads. Here the sample spans fewer than 200,000 distinct CDR3 sequences, less than 25% being singletons. Their antigens remain unidentified. The material sequenced was CD8+ T cells from cultured PBMCs, taken from culture after CMV antigen stimulation. Every receptor here comes from a human donor in good health (CMV status not recorded). Some clones in this sample may be carry-over from other donors' samples. The conserved cysteine and the conserved F or W are not part of the CDR3 here. The order of the fields is CDR3 protein, J gene, D gene, V gene. The D gene is left open where the match is weak.

CDR3aa: ATSRRGIGGYT; j_gene: TRBJ1-2; d_gene: .; v_gene: TRBV15
CDR3aa: ASSQVAGGHYEQY; j_gene: TRBJ2-7; d_gene: TRBD2; v_gene: TRBV4-1
CDR3aa: ASSPPLGTELPGANVLT; j_gene: TRBJ2-6; d_gene: TRBD1; v_gene: TRBV18
CDR3aa: ASSWDRGPYEQY; j_gene: TRBJ2-7; d_gene: TRBD1; v_gene: TRBV7-2
CDR3aa: ASSPFTSPGTGFGYT; j_gene: TRBJ1-2; d_gene: TRBD1; v_gene: TRBV12-3/TRBV12-4
CDR3aa: ASSYGGKLGSYNEQF; j_gene: TRBJ2-1; d_gene: .; v_gene: TRBV6-5
CDR3aa: ASTFGGGENTGELF; j_gene: TRBJ2-2; d_gene: .; v_gene: TRBV7-6
CDR3aa: ASSLVGGVSYNEQF; j_gene: TRBJ2-1; d_gene: .; v_gene: TRBV7-6
CDR3aa: ASRSGRDYGYT; j_gene: TRBJ1-2; d_gene: .; v_gene: TRBV7-9
CDR3aa: ASHSPVTYEQY; j_gene: TRBJ2-7; d_gene: .; v_gene: TRBV27
CDR3aa: ASSPRGGKQPQH; j_gene: TRBJ1-5; d_gene: .; v_gene: TRBV7-2
CDR3aa: ASSQRTDGIYEQY; j_gene: TRBJ2-7; d_gene: .; v_gene: TRBV7-8
CDR3aa: ASSGPGRMTKNIQY; j_gene: TRBJ2-4; d_gene: .; v_gene: TRBV7-9
CDR3aa: ASSEGVPSGGF; j_gene: TRBJ1-1; d_gene: .; v_gene: TRBV2
CDR3aa: ASTSPIDRVGTEAF; j_gene: TRBJ1-1; d_gene: TRBD1; v_gene: TRBV28
CDR3aa: ASSPRYEQF; j_gene: TRBJ2-1; d_gene: .; v_gene: TRBV7-2
CDR3aa: ASSVDGSTDTQY; j_gene: TRBJ2-3; d_gene: .; v_gene: TRBV9
CDR3aa: ASSFTGEYIDEQF; j_gene: TRBJ2-1; d_gene: TRBD1; v_gene: TRBV12-3/TRBV12-4
CDR3aa: ASSLGSTGAF; j_gene: TRBJ1-1; d_gene: .; v_gene: TRBV7-6
CDR3aa: ASSEAGDSTDTQY; j_gene: TRBJ2-3; d_gene: .; v_gene: TRBV6-1
CDR3aa: ASYGQGTDTQY; j_gene: TRBJ2-3; d_gene: TRBD1; v_gene: TRBV7-9
CDR3aa: ASSFGPSSYNEQF; j_gene: TRBJ2-1; d_gene: .; v_gene: TRBV5-6
CDR3aa: ASSLPNGYNEQF; j_gene: TRBJ2-1; d_gene: .; v_gene: TRBV7-8
CDR3aa: ASSSRPLSGFDEQY; j_gene: TRBJ2-7; d_gene: .; v_gene: TRBV7-9
CDR3aa: ASSHNPTVEAF; j_gene: TRBJ1-1; d_gene: .; v_gene: TRBV4-2
CDR3aa: ASSQDRLAWETQY; j_gene: TRBJ2-5; d_gene: .; v_gene: TRBV4-3
CDR3aa: ASSPRGGVSYEQY; j_gene: TRBJ2-7; d_gene: .; v_gene: TRBV7-8
CDR3aa: ASSLVVGKETQY; j_gene: TRBJ2-5; d_gene: .; v_gene: TRBV12-3/TRBV12-4
CDR3aa: ASSFPDRGKAF; j_gene: TRBJ1-1; d_gene: TRBD1; v_gene: TRBV7-2